This T cell receptor beta chain derives from a study of blood T cell repertoires in COVID-19. Using immunoSEQ multiplex PCR, the repertoire was profiled, and TCRdb retains in-frame clones only, with some absent. Among around 40,000 clones listed, about four fifths were seen once. Per germline, CDR1 MDHEN and CDR2 SYDVKM. CDR3 length equals 13 residues. Trimming took 6 bases from V and 5 from J; bases not matched to a gene: 4. Sequencing input: peripheral blood. This TCR was recovered from a man at least 80 years old with active or convalescent COVID-19. This sequence joins TRBV28 and TRBJ2-1; TRBD2 aligns across 7 bases. The CDR3 DNA is TGTGCCAGCAGGCGGGAGAGTAACAATGAGCAGTTCTTC. It translates to CASRRESNNEQFF.